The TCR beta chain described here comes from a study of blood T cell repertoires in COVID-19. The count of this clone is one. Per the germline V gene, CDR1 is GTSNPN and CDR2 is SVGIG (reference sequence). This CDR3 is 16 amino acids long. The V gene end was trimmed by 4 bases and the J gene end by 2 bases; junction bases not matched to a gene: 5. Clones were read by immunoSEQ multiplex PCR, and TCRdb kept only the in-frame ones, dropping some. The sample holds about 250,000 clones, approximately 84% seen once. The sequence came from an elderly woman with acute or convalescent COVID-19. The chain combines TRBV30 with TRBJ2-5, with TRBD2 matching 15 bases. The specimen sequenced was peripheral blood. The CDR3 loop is CAWMLGTSGRQETQYF. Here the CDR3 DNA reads TGTGCCTGGATGCTGGGGACTAGCGGGAGGCAAGAGACCCAGTACTTC.